A selection of T cell receptor beta chains follows, all from one sample in a study of T cell responses to AZD1222 COVID-19 vaccine. Method: immunoSEQ multiplex PCR; TCRdb's copy keeps in-frame clones and lacks some. The sample has approximately 99,000 clones; 85% to 90% are singletons. The input for sequencing was peripheral blood, taken on day 0 of AZD1222 vaccination. Receptors originate from an adult in good health. Both conserved end residues are part of each CDR3. The D gene is left open where the match is weak. Only some rows state a clone size, as once, few, many or a class for expanded clones.

CDR3 length	V gene	J gene	clone size	D gene	CDR3 DNA	CDR3 protein
12	TRBV5-4	TRBJ1-4	.	.	TGTGCCAGCAGTTCCGACACGGAAAAACTGTTTTTT	CASSSDTEKLFF
13	TRBV30	TRBJ1-1	.	.	TGTGCCTGGAGTAGGGCCCCGAACACTGAAGCTTTCTTT	CAWSRAPNTEAFF
14	TRBV7-8	TRBJ2-7	.	.	TGTGCCAGCAGCTTATCTGGCGCCCTCTACGAGCAGTACTTC	CASSLSGALYEQYF
14	TRBV7-9	TRBJ1-4	.	.	TGTGCCAGCAGCTTTAGGAGTATTAATGAAAAACTGTTTTTT	CASSFRSINEKLFF
14	TRBV9	TRBJ1-4	.	TRBD1	TGTGCCAGCAGCGTATCCGGACAGGCTGAAAAACTGTTTTTT	CASSVSGQAEKLFF
14	TRBV4-3	TRBJ1-5	.	TRBD1	TGCGCCAGCAGCCCCTGGACAGGGGTGCAGCCCCAGCATTTT	CASSPWTGVQPQHF
13	TRBV11-2	TRBJ2-7	once	.	TGTGCCAGCAGCTTAGTTAGGATGGGCGAGCAGTACTTC	CASSLVRMGEQYF
14	TRBV7-2	TRBJ1-1	few	.	TGTGCCAGCAGCTTAGCGGCAGGGCCTGAGGGGGCTTTCTTT	CASSLAAGPEGAFF
15	TRBV19	TRBJ1-2	once	.	TGTGCCAGTAGCCGAACCGACATCCGGAACTATGGCTACACCTTC	CASSRTDIRNYGYTF
13	TRBV9	TRBJ2-7	.	TRBD2	TGTGCCAGCAGCACACCCGGGAGGGGGGAGCAGTACTTC	CASSTPGRGEQYF
13	TRBV7-9	TRBJ2-3	.	.	TGTGCCAGCAGCTTACAGCGGGCAGATACGCAGTATTTT	CASSLQRADTQYF
16	TRBV4-1	TRBJ1-5	.	TRBD1	TGCGCCAGCAGCCGAGGGACAGGGGGCGACAATCAGCCCCAGCATTTT	CASSRGTGGDNQPQHF
13	TRBV7-8	TRBJ2-7	.	.	TGTGCCAGCAGCTTAGGGGCGTCCTACGAGCAGTACTTC	CASSLGASYEQYF
12	TRBV10-3	TRBJ1-1	.	.	TGTGCCATCAGTGAAACAGGGACCGAAGCTTTCTTT	CAISETGTEAFF
15	TRBV5-6	TRBJ1-5	.	.	TGTGCCAGCAGCTTCTGGGATCGATTTGATCAGCCCCAGCATTTT	CASSFWDRFDQPQHF
15	TRBV3-1/TRBV3-2	TRBJ1-6	.	TRBD1	TGTGCCAGCAGCCAATCATGGACAGGGGATTCACCCCTCCACTTT	CASSQSWTGDSPLHF
12	TRBV30	TRBJ2-5	.	.	TGTGCCTGGAAGGACAGCTATGAGACCCAGTACTTC	CAWKDSYETQYF
14	TRBV19	TRBJ2-7	.	TRBD2	TGTGCCAGTAAGAGCGGGGTTGGGTCCTACGAGCAGTACTTC	CASKSGVGSYEQYF
16	TRBV7-6	TRBJ2-3	.	TRBD2	TGTGCCAGCAGCTTAAGGCCAGCGGGGGGGCGCGGTACGCAGTATTTT	CASSLRPAGGRGTQYF
16	TRBV18	TRBJ1-4	.	.	TGTGCCAGCTCACCTTGGGACGCCCCGGGCTGGGAAAAACTGTTTTTT	CASSPWDAPGWEKLFF
16	TRBV5-1	TRBJ2-3	.	.	TGCGCCAGCAGCTTCGGGGGGCCGTCTGGCACAGATACGCAGTATTTT	CASSFGGPSGTDTQYF
16	TRBV25-1	TRBJ2-1	.	TRBD2	TGTGCCAGCAGTGACACCCCCAGGACTAGGCTGCATGAGCAGTTCTTC	CASSDTPRTRLHEQFF
15	TRBV5-1	TRBJ2-3	.	.	TGCGCCAGCAGCTTGGGGGGAACGAGCACAGATACGCAGTATTTT	CASSLGGTSTDTQYF
15	TRBV19	TRBJ1-5	.	TRBD1	TGTGCCACCTCCCGCGGGACAGAGGGTAATCAGCCCCAGCATTTT	CATSRGTEGNQPQHF
13	TRBV28	TRBJ1-2	.	.	TGTGCCAGCAGTCTCCTAGCGGACTATGGCTACACCTTC	CASSLLADYGYTF
13	TRBV27	TRBJ1-2	.	TRBD1	TGTGCCAGCAGTTTCGGACAGGGGGCTGGCTACACCTTC	CASSFGQGAGYTF
15	TRBV4-1	TRBJ2-5	few	.	TGCGCCAGCAGCCAAACAGGGAACCTCCAAGAGACCCAGTACTTC	CASSQTGNLQETQYF
14	TRBV19	TRBJ2-1	.	.	TGTGCCAGTACTCCCAGCGGGCAATTCAATGAGCAGTTCTTC	CASTPSGQFNEQFF